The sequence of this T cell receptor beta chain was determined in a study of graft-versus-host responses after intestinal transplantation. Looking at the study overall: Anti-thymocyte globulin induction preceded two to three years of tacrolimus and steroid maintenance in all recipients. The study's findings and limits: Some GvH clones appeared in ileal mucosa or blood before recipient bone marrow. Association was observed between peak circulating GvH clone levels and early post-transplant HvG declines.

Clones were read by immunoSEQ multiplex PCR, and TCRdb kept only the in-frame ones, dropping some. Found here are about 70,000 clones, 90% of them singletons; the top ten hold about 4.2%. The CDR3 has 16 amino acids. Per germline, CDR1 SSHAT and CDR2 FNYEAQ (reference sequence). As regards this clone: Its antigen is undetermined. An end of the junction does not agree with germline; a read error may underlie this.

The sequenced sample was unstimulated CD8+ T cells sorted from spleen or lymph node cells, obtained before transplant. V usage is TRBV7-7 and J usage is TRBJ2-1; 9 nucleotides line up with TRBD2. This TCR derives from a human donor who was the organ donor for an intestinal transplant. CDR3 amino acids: CASSSFAGGPLNEQFF. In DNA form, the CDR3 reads TGTGCTAGCAGCTCTTTTGCGGGGGGGCCGTTGAATGAGCAGTTCTTC. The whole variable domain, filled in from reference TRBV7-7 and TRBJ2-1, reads GAGVSQSPRYKVTKRGQDVTLRCDPISSHATLYWYQQALGQGPEFLTYFNYEAQPDKSGLPSDRFSAERPEGSISTLTIQRTEQRDSAMYRCASSSFAGGPLNEQFFGPGTRLTVL.